This T cell receptor (beta chain) was found in a study of T cells after yellow fever vaccination. Study-wide background: EM, EMRA, CM and Tscm memory subsets were separated by sorting (using CD3, CD45RA, CCR7 and CD95). Study results and caveats: Contamination by abundant bulk-population clonotypes could be present in FACS-sorted repertoires. Boosting was followed by the reappearance of most primary-vaccination clones (96% CD4, 88% CD8).

Ten or more counts support this clonotype. V dropped 5 bases and J dropped 0 bases, with 12 bases sitting between them. The CDR3 covers 15 residues. Germline V lookup: CDR1 SGHTA, CDR2 FQGTGA. The authors made TCR cDNA by 5'RACE template switching, adding a universal primer site and UMIs. TCRdb re-analysed the 5' RACE reads in MiXCR, keeping a single row per CDR3 protein. The table lists 25,000 to 30,000 distinct CDR3 sequences, 5.5% to 8% of them singletons. This TCR derives from a man aged 25 to 40 who received the YFV17D yellow fever vaccine. Sequences were derived from PBMCs, either bulk or a sorted T-cell subset (CD4+, CD8+, memory, or dextramer-sorted; not recorded which), sampled on the day of the yellow fever booster vaccination. The rearrangement uses TRBV7-3 and TRBJ2-3; no clear D gene. The CDR3 DNA reads as TGTGCCAGCAGCCCCCTCGGCCAGAGCACAGATACGCAGTATTTT. Translated, it gives CASSPLGQSTDTQYF.